This passage covers 32 T cell receptor beta chains from one sample sequenced in a study of T-cell memory formation after mild COVID-19. In TCRdb, the 5' RACE reads were re-called with MiXCR into one record per CDR3 protein. The sample yields around 110,000 distinct CDR3 sequences, 15% to 20% seen once. Sequencing input: PBMCs or a T cell subset sorted from them (not recorded which). The receptor set was obtained from an adult woman who had mild COVID-19 (a few samples of this study predate the infection). Cell type and time point are not known.

The chain couples TRBV15 to TRBJ1-2; unclear D gene. V gave up 5 bases and J gave up 6 bases, with 19 bases separating them. Germline V gene data show CDR1 as LNHNV and CDR2 as YYDKDF (reference sequence). This CDR3 is 15 amino acids long. CDR3 protein: CATSPPGFRFDGYTF. The CDR3 DNA sequence: TGTGCCACCAGCCCCCCTGGGTTTAGATTCGATGGCTACACCTTC.

This clonotype was counted at least ten times. The V call is TRBV11-2, the J call TRBJ2-5; D perhaps matches TRBD1 (5 bases). This CDR3 contains 14 residues. Germline V CDR1 and CDR2: SGHAT, FQNNGV. Trimming took off 5 bases at V and 7 bases at J, with 17 bases between the two ends. The CDR3, as DNA: TGTGCCAGCAGCCAGGGATTGGAGATGAGGACCCAGTACTTC. Its protein product is CASSQGLEMRTQYF.

The CDR3: CASSVQGMATEAFF. The CDR3, as DNA: TGTGCCAGCAGCGTCCAGGGCATGGCCACTGAAGCTTTCTTT. This chain links TRBV7-9 with TRBJ1-1; weak D call: TRBD1 (5 bases). This CDR3 has 14 amino acids. V lost 5 bases and J lost 4, with 14 bases in between. Looked up from germline, CDR1 is SEHNR and CDR2 is FQNEAQ (reference sequence).

This clonotype came up a few times. The V and J genes are TRBV3-1 and TRBJ2-3; the D is unclear. CDR1 and CDR2 (germline): LGHDT, YNNKEL (reference sequence). The CDR3 loop spans 15 amino acids. Trimming shortened V by 0 bases and J by 0 bases, and 7 bases separated the two germline ends. For the CDR3, the DNA is TGTGCCAGCAGCCAAGAGACGGTGAGCACAGATACGCAGTATTTT. Its protein is CASSQETVSTDTQYF.

The J gene is TRBJ1-5, the V gene TRBV20-1; TRBD1 aligns across 11 bases. CDR3 size: 18 residues. V gave up 2 bases and J gave up 2 bases; unmatched junction bases: 11. CDR1 and CDR2 from the germline V gene are DFQATT and SNEGSKA (reference sequence). Here the CDR3 reads CSARIPGQGVAGNQPQHF. In DNA form, the CDR3 reads TGCAGTGCTAGAATCCCGGGACAGGGGGTGGCGGGCAATCAGCCCCAGCATTTT.

The chain has TRBV30 and TRBJ1-6, with 10 nucleotides matching TRBD1. Losses at the gene ends were 5 bases for V and 10 bases for J; bases not matched to a gene: 8. CDR3 size: 14 residues. Germline V gene sequence: CDR1 GTSNPN, CDR2 SVGIG (reference sequence). CDR3 loop: CAWGTGTGVSPLHF. The CDR3, as DNA: TGTGCCTGGGGTACCGGGACAGGGGTATCACCCCTCCACTTT.

The rearrangement uses TRBV7-8 and TRBJ1-1; 8 bases map to TRBD1. Germline V gives CDR1 SGHVS, CDR2 FQNEAQ. Trimming at V came to 5 bases and at J to 6 bases, leaving 11 bases not matched to a gene. The CDR3 has 15 residues. The CDR3 nucleotides read TGTGCCAGCAGCACCCCTGGACAGGGAGGCGCTGAAGCTTTCTTT. This codes for CASSTPGQGGAEAFF.

This rearrangement joins TRBV18 to TRBJ2-1; D tentatively fits TRBD1 or TRBD2 (6 bases each). The CDR3 runs 18 residues. Germline V gives CDR1 KGHSH, CDR2 LQKENI. V was cut by 4 bases and J by 5 bases, with 24 bases left in between. The CDR3 reads CASSLRDIDEVGDNEQFF. The CDR3 DNA follows: TGTGCCAGCTCACTGCGGGACATAGACGAGGTAGGGGACAATGAGCAGTTCTTC.

This clonotype was seen more than once but under ten times. This chain connects TRBV4-2 to TRBJ2-7; 7 bases line up with TRBD1. V shed 0 bases and J 7 bases; nucleotides not matched to a gene: 15. Germline CDR1 LGHNA, CDR2 YNFKEQ. The CDR3 length is 17 residues. CDR3 sequence reads: CASSQEDEGARLWEQYF. Written as DNA, the CDR3 is TGTGCCAGCAGCCAAGAGGACGAGGGGGCTCGACTTTGGGAGCAGTACTTC.

This clonotype has more than one count but fewer than ten. This rearrangement joins TRBV25-1 to TRBJ2-7; D is unclear. This CDR3 region has 11 residues. Germline V gives CDR1 MGHDK, CDR2 SYGVNS. V was cut by 1 base and J by 7 bases, with 5 bases left in between. The CDR3 here is CASSESREQYF. DNA for the CDR3: TGTGCCAGCAGTGAATCTAGAGAGCAGTACTTC.

The rearrangement joins TRBV5-4 to TRBJ1-1, with D maybe TRBD1 (5 bases). V lost 1 base and J lost 1, with 14 bases in between. The CDR3 is 16 residues long. Germline CDR1 and CDR2: SGHNT and YYREEE (reference sequence). The CDR3 bases are TGTGCCAGCAGCTTGAAAGGGGAGAGCTGGAACACTGAAGCTTTCTTT. This codes for CASSLKGESWNTEAFF.

The chain joins TRBV7-3 to TRBJ1-2; D is unresolved. Germline V lookup: CDR1 SGHTA, CDR2 FQGTGA. The CDR3 is 15 amino acids. The ends were cut back, 5 bases at V and 1 base at J, with 14 bases in the middle. In DNA form, the CDR3 reads TGTGCCAGCAGCCCAACCCCCACAGATAACTATGGCTACACCTTC. Its protein product is CASSPTPTDNYGYTF. Looking up the rest from reference TRBV7-3 and TRBJ1-2 gives the full variable domain: GAGVSQTPSNKVTEKGKYVELRCDPISGHTALYWYRQSLGQGPEFLIYFQGTGAADDSGLPNDRFFAVRPEGSVSTLKIQRTERGDSAVYLCASSPTPTDNYGYTFGSGTRLTVV.

In this sample, this clonotype turned up a few times. This chain links TRBV12-3 or TRBV12-4 with TRBJ1-4; the D is unclear. Trimming took off 2 bases at V and 0 bases at J, with 1 base between the two ends. This CDR3 comprises 13 residues. This CDR3 reads CASSLSTNEKLFF. The CDR3 region has the DNA TGTGCCAGCAGTTTATCAACTAATGAAAAACTGTTTTTT.

The chain links TRBV7-8 to TRBJ1-1; a possible D gene is TRBD1 (5 bases). Germline values: CDR1 SGHVS, CDR2 FQNEAQ. Trimming shortened V by 5 bases and J by 1 base, and 14 bases separated the two germline ends. The CDR3 length is 15 residues. The CDR3 here is CASSNRVGGNTEAFF. In nucleotides, the CDR3 is TGTGCCAGCAGCAACCGGGTCGGGGGGAACACTGAAGCTTTCTTT. The full variable domain, rest sourced from reference TRBV7-8 and TRBJ1-1, is GAGVSQSPRYKVAKRGQDVALRCDPISGHVSLFWYQQALGQGPEFLTYFQNEAQLDKSGLPSDRFFAERPEGSVSTLKIQRTQQEDSAVYLCASSNRVGGNTEAFFGQGTRLTVV.

V and J are TRBV25-1 and TRBJ2-5, with 7 bases aligning to TRBD1. Per germline, CDR1 MGHDK and CDR2 SYGVNS. The V and J ends lost 0 bases and 9 bases, in that order; junction bases with no gene match: 10. This CDR3 spans 15 amino acids. The CDR3 reads CASSEYGGQHSAQYF. The CDR3 DNA follows: TGTGCCAGCAGTGAATATGGGGGACAGCACTCGGCCCAGTACTTC.

Only a few counts were recorded for this clonotype. The CDR3 DNA reads TGTGCCAGCAGTTACCCCCGACAGGGGCGACCCTACGAGCAGTACTTC. Translated, it gives CASSYPRQGRPYEQYF. The chain employs TRBV6-6 and TRBJ2-7; 8 bases are a match to TRBD1. V shed 2 bases, J shed 2 bases, and the junction held 8 bases outside the gene matches. Germline V gene lookup returns CDR1 MNHNY and CDR2 SVGAGI (reference sequence). The CDR3 extends over 16 amino acids.

V is TRBV9 and J is TRBJ2-7; the match to TRBD1 covers 7 bases. The CDR3 runs to 15 residues. In germline, CDR1 is SGDLS, CDR2 YYNGEE. J was trimmed by 0 bases and V by 3 bases; bases with no gene match: 6. CDR3 in DNA: TGTGCCAGCAGCGCCTCGACAGGGATCTCCTACGAGCAGTACTTC. Residues: CASSASTGISYEQYF.

This clonotype was found a few times. The CDR3 spells CASSLNLGLPNNEQFF. CDR3 DNA sequence: TGTGCCAGCAGTTTAAATTTAGGACTACCCAATAATGAGCAGTTCTTC. The V and J genes are TRBV12-3 or TRBV12-4 and TRBJ2-1, with a tentative D call TRBD2 (6 bases). The CDR3 covers 16 residues. The ends were cut back, 2 bases at V and 7 bases at J, with 18 bases in the middle.

This clonotype was recorded a few times. V and J are TRBV12-3 or TRBV12-4 and TRBJ1-2; a weak D match, TRBD1 (6 bases). This CDR3 has 17 residues. Deletions cut 6 bases from V and 6 bases from J, with 26 bases between. The CDR3 region is CASRRDPGAGNWDGYTF. CDR3 nucleotides: TGTGCCAGCAGACGCGACCCGGGGGCGGGCAACTGGGATGGCTACACCTTC.

The chain is built from TRBV14 and TRBJ2-3, with 10 bases that match TRBD2. Trimming at V came to 4 bases and at J to 4 bases, leaving 8 bases not matched to a gene. This CDR3 region has 16 residues. Germline-derived CDR1 and CDR2 are SGHDN and FVKESK. The CDR3 DNA reads as TGTGCCAGCAGCCCCCAAGCGGGAGGGCCCGCAGATACGCAGTATTTT. This sequence encodes CASSPQAGGPADTQYF.

V is TRBV20-1 and J is TRBJ2-2; D is unclear. Trimming shortened V by 3 bases and J by 6 bases, and 20 bases separated the two germline ends. The length of the CDR3 is 16 residues. From germline, CDR1 is DFQATT and CDR2 SNEGSKA (reference sequence). CDR3 amino acids: CSARPLEKGKPGELFF. DNA of the CDR3: TGCAGTGCTAGGCCCTTGGAGAAGGGTAAACCCGGGGAGCTGTTTTTT.

This clonotype has just a few counts. This chain connects TRBV13 to TRBJ1-1; a weak D match, TRBD1 (6 bases). Germline V gives CDR1 PRHDT, CDR2 FYEKMQ (reference sequence). V lost 5 bases and J lost 0, with 13 bases in between. The CDR3 is made up of 15 amino acids. In DNA form, the CDR3 reads TGTGCCAGCAGCCCCAGGGGCTTTTTGAACACTGAAGCTTTCTTT. Translation gives CASSPRGFLNTEAFF.

The J gene is TRBJ2-7, the V gene TRBV18; 9 positions match TRBD1. Trimming at V came to 3 bases and at J to 1 base, leaving 7 bases not matched to a gene. Looked up from germline, CDR1 is KGHSH and CDR2 is LQKENI. This CDR3 has 16 residues. The CDR3 bases are TGTGCCAGCTCACCTCCGGACAGGGGACTATCCTACGAGCAGTACTTC. Amino acid sequence: CASSPPDRGLSYEQYF.

In regard to this clonotype: A read error may produce the germline difference seen at one junction end. The J gene is TRBJ2-1, the V gene TRBV7-9; TRBD2 aligns across 9 bases. CDR1 SEHNR and CDR2 FQNEAQ come from the germline V gene (reference sequence). The CDR3 sequence is 16 residues long. In nucleotides, the CDR3 is TGTGCCAGCAGCGTAGCAACTAGCGGGCGCTACAATGAGCAGTTCTTC. As protein: CASSVATSGRYNEQFF.

In DNA form, the CDR3 reads TGTGCCAGCAGCTCGGACATCTCCTACGAGCAGTACTTC. It translates to CASSSDISYEQYF. The J gene is TRBJ2-7, the V gene TRBV5-5; D perhaps matches TRBD1 (5 bases). This CDR3 has 13 residues. Between the trimmed V and J ends, which lost 3 bases and 0 bases, there was a span of 7 bases. Germline lookup yields CDR1 SGHKS and CDR2 YYEKEE (reference sequence).

The CDR3 region is CASSQQDTDTQYF. The CDR3 region has the DNA TGTGCCAGCAGCCAACAAGACACAGATACGCAGTATTTT. The gene calls are TRBV7-2 and TRBJ2-3; D is ambiguous. Germline V lookup: CDR1 SGHTA, CDR2 FQGNSA. The length of the CDR3 is 13 residues. The V gene lost 5 bases and the J gene lost 2 bases, with 8 bases spanning the gap.

In this sample, this clonotype turned up a few times. J is TRBJ2-2 and V is TRBV29-1, with 8 positions matching TRBD1. This CDR3 is built from 17 residues. Germline-derived CDR1 and CDR2 are SQVTM and ANQGSEA. Losses at the gene ends were 0 bases for V and 4 bases for J; bases not matched to a gene: 10. CDR3 protein: CSVEDWGDRGGTGELFF. The CDR3 DNA sequence: TGCAGCGTTGAAGATTGGGGCGACAGGGGAGGCACCGGGGAGCTGTTTTTT.

The V gene is TRBV2, the J gene TRBJ2-3, with D unclear. Trimming removed 4 bases at V and 4 bases at J, with 9 bases between. Germline CDR1 is SNHLY and CDR2 is FYNNEI. The CDR3 has 13 residues. The CDR3 DNA reads as TGTGCCAGCAGTGCTCCAAACCCAGATACGCAGTATTTT. Translated, it gives CASSAPNPDTQYF.

This clonotype was seen a few times. The rearrangement uses TRBV4-1 and TRBJ2-7, with 9 bases lining up with TRBD1. The trim removed 3 bases at V and 2 bases at J, leaving 8 bases unmatched. There are 16 residues in the CDR3. Germline loops: CDR1 MGHRA, CDR2 YSYEKL. CDR3 bases: TGCGCCAGCAGCCAGCATACAGGGGGCGACACCTACGAGCAGTACTTC. It encodes CASSQHTGGDTYEQYF.

This clonotype was seen more than once but under ten times. The CDR3 spells CASQDRSTEAFF. The CDR3 coding sequence is TGTGCCAGCCAAGACAGGTCCACTGAAGCTTTCTTT. The rearrangement links TRBV2 to TRBJ1-1; D is possibly TRBD1 (6 bases). V lost 8 bases and J 4 bases, leaving 11 bases between the germline ends. Germline-derived CDR1 and CDR2 are SNHLY and FYNNEI. The CDR3 contains 12 residues.

This clonotype appeared a few times. The chain combines TRBV11-2 with TRBJ2-1; 7 bases line up with TRBD1. J was trimmed by 6 bases and V by 3 bases; bases with no gene match: 11. This CDR3 is built from 16 residues. The germline V gene encodes CDR1 SGHAT and CDR2 FQNNGV. The CDR3 coding sequence is TGTGCCAGCAGCTTGGGTGGTAGGACAGGAGGCAATGAGCAGTTCTTC. As protein: CASSLGGRTGGNEQFF.

This chain links TRBV7-6 with TRBJ1-4, with 9 bases aligning to TRBD1. Per germline, CDR1 SGHVS and CDR2 FNYEAQ. The CDR3 has 15 amino acids. J gave up 8 bases and V 5 bases, and 9 bases lay outside the gene matches. In nucleotides, the CDR3 is TGTGCCAGCAGCCTTACGGGGACAGGGAAAGAAAAACTGTTTTTT. Translation gives CASSLTGTGKEKLFF.